The clone carrying this T cell receptor (beta chain) turned up a few times. The V end was cut by 1 base, the J end by 0 bases, with 12 bases between. CDR1 and CDR2 (germline): LGHDT, YNNKEL (reference sequence). The CDR3 runs 16 residues. Using its own MiXCR run on the 5' RACE reads, TCRdb lists one record per CDR3 protein. The table records about 46,000 distinct CDR3 sequences, more than 25% of them present only once. The chain combines TRBV3-1 with TRBJ1-1; D is unresolved. Sequenced sample: naive CD4+ T cells sorted from blood. Subset specified: naive CD4+ T cells, CD4+CD45RA+CD25-. The receptor was isolated from a female donor with breast cancer. CDR3 sequence: CASSQADLVMNTEAFF. The CDR3, as DNA: TGTGCCAGCAGCCAAGCAGACCTGGTCATGAACACTGAAGCTTTCTTT.